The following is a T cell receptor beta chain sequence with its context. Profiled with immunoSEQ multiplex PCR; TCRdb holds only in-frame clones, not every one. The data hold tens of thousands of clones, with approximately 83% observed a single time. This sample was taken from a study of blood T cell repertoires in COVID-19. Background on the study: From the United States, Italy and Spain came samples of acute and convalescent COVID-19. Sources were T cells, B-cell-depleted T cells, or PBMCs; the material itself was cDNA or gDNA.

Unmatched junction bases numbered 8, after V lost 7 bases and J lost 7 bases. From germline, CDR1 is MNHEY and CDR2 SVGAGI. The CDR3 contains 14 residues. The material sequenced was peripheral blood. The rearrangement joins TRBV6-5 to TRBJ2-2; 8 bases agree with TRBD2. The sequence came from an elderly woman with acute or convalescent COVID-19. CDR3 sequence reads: CASTVAGSLGELFF. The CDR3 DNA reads TGTGCCAGCACCGTAGCGGGATCTCTCGGGGAGCTGTTTTTT.